This T cell receptor beta chain was identified during a study of shared clonotypes between healthy human individuals. Produced via immunoSEQ multiplex PCR; TCRdb's table is partial and in-frame only. The sample has approximately 2,300,000 clones; around 92% are singletons. Germline V gene lookup returns CDR1 SGDLS and CDR2 YYNGEE. The CDR3 spans 15 residues. V was pared by 2 bases and J by 3 bases, with 12 bases between. The donors were adults (healthy and HIV-negative) with no recent acute infections or vaccinations. Source material: naive CD4+ T cells from PBMCs. The subset here: CD45RA+ positively selected. V gene TRBV9 combines with J gene TRBJ2-1; D might be TRBD1 (6 bases). This clonotype was sampled from a man aged 18 to 35 in good health. Some clones in this sample may be carry-over from other donors' samples. The CDR3 nucleotides are TGTGCCAGCAGCGTTTCAGGGGTTGGCTACAATGAGCAGTTCTTC. Protein product: CASSVSGVGYNEQFF.